This is a list of T cell receptor beta chains from one sample in a study of blood T cell repertoires in COVID-19. Clones were sequenced by immunoSEQ multiplex PCR, and TCRdb holds only the in-frame ones, with some missing. The sample yields a few hundred thousand clones, around 83% seen once. The source material was peripheral blood. These receptors were collected from a woman at least 80 years old with COVID-19, enrolled during active disease. CDR3s include the opening cysteine and the closing phenylalanine or tryptophan. The order of the fields is V gene, D gene, clone size, J gene, CDR3 protein, CDR3 DNA. The D gene is left open where the match is weak. Not all rows give a size; the values are once, few, many and, for expanded clones, a class.

V gene: TRBV30
D gene: TRBD1
clone size: .
J gene: TRBJ1-2
CDR3 protein: CAWRGILDRGKNYGYTF
CDR3 DNA: TGTGCCTGGAGGGGGATTCTCGACAGGGGCAAAAACTATGGCTACACCTTC

V gene: TRBV5-4
D gene: .
clone size: few
J gene: TRBJ1-5
CDR3 protein: CASSLGGPNQPQHF
CDR3 DNA: TGTGCCAGCAGCTTGGGGGGGCCTAATCAGCCCCAGCATTTT

V gene: TRBV5-4
D gene: .
clone size: .
J gene: TRBJ2-1
CDR3 protein: CASRPRGPSEYNEQFF
CDR3 DNA: TGTGCCAGCAGGCCCCGGGGTCCCTCTGAGTACAATGAGCAGTTCTTC

V gene: TRBV6-5
D gene: .
clone size: .
J gene: TRBJ1-1
CDR3 protein: CASSDSGTPVQPAFF
CDR3 DNA: TGTGCCAGCAGTGACTCCGGGACACCCGTCCAACCGGCTTTCTTT

V gene: TRBV29-1
D gene: .
clone size: few
J gene: TRBJ1-6
CDR3 protein: CSVKIGSNSPLHF
CDR3 DNA: TGCAGCGTTAAAATAGGGAGTAATTCACCCCTCCACTTT

V gene: TRBV5-1
D gene: TRBD2
clone size: .
J gene: TRBJ2-5
CDR3 protein: CASSLVGGGEETQYF
CDR3 DNA: TGCGCCAGCAGCTTGGTTGGCGGGGGGGAAGAGACCCAGTACTTC

V gene: TRBV18
D gene: .
clone size: .
J gene: TRBJ1-1
CDR3 protein: CASSLGGNTEAFF
CDR3 DNA: TGTGCCAGCTCGTTGGGGGGGAACACTGAAGCTTTCTTT

V gene: TRBV5-5
D gene: .
clone size: .
J gene: TRBJ1-1
CDR3 protein: CASSLGLIGTEAFF
CDR3 DNA: TGTGCCAGCAGCTTGGGGCTCATTGGCACTGAAGCTTTCTTT

V gene: TRBV5-1
D gene: TRBD2
clone size: .
J gene: TRBJ2-7
CDR3 protein: CASSLELAGGHYEQYF
CDR3 DNA: TGCGCCAGCAGCTTGGAACTAGCGGGGGGTCACTACGAGCAGTACTTC

V gene: TRBV28
D gene: .
clone size: .
J gene: TRBJ1-1
CDR3 protein: CASSLGGREAFF
CDR3 DNA: TGTGCCAGCAGTTTGGGGGGACGTGAAGCTTTCTTT

V gene: TRBV10-1
D gene: TRBD2
clone size: .
J gene: TRBJ2-2
CDR3 protein: CARTSGRERGGTGELFF
CDR3 DNA: TGCGCCAGGACTAGCGGGAGAGAGCGGGGGGGCACCGGGGAGCTGTTTTTT

V gene: TRBV19
D gene: .
clone size: .
J gene: TRBJ2-3
CDR3 protein: CASSPPGRPTDTQYF
CDR3 DNA: TGTGCCAGTAGCCCTCCAGGGCGGCCCACAGATACGCAGTATTTT

V gene: TRBV7-2
D gene: .
clone size: .
J gene: TRBJ2-3
CDR3 protein: CASSPSTDTQYF
CDR3 DNA: TGTGCCAGCAGCCCGAGCACAGATACGCAGTATTTT

V gene: TRBV28
D gene: .
clone size: .
J gene: TRBJ2-1
CDR3 protein: CASSRPRAESSYNEQFF
CDR3 DNA: TGTGCCAGCAGTAGGCCGCGAGCGGAAAGCTCCTACAATGAGCAGTTCTTC